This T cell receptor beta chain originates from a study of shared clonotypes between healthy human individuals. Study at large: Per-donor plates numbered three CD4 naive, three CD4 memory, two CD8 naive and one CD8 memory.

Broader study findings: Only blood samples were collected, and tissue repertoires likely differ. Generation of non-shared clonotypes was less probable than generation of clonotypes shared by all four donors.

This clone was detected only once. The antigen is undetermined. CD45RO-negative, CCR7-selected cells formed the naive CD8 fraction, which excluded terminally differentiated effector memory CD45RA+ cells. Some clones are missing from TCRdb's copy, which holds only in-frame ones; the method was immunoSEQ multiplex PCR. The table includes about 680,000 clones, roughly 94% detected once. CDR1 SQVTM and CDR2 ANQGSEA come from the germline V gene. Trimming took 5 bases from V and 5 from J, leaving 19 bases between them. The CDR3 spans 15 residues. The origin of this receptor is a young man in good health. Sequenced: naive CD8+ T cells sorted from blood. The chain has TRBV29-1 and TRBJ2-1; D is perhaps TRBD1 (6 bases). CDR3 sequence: CSVLGTGSLDNEQFF. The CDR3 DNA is TGCAGCGTTCTCGGCACAGGGTCCCTGGACAATGAGCAGTTCTTC.